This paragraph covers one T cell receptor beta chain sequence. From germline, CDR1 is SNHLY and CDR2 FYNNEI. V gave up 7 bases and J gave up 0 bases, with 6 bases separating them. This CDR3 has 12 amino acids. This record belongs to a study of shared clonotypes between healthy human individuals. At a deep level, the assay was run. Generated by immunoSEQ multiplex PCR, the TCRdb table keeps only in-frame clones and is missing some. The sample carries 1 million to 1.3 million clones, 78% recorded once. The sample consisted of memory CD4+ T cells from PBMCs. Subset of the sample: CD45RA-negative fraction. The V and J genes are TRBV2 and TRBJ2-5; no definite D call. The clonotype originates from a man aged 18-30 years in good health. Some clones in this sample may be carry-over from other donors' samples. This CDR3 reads CASKTDQETQYF. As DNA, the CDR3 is TGTGCCAGCAAAACAGACCAAGAGACCCAGTACTTC.